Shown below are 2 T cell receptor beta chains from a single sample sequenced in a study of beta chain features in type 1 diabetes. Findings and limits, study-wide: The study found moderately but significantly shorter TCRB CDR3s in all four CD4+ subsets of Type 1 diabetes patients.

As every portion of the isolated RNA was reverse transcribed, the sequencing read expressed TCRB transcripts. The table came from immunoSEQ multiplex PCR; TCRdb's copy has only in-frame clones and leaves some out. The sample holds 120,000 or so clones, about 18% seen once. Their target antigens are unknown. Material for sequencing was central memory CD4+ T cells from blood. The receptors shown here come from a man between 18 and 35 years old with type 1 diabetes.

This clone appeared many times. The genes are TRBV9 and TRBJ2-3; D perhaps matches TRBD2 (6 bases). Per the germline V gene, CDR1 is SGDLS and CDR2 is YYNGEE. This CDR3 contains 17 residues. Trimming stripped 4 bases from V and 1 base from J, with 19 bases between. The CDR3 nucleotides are TGTGCCAGCAGCCCGAGTAGAGGGGCTAGCGGCACAGATACGCAGTATTTT. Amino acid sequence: CASSPSRGASGTDTQYF.

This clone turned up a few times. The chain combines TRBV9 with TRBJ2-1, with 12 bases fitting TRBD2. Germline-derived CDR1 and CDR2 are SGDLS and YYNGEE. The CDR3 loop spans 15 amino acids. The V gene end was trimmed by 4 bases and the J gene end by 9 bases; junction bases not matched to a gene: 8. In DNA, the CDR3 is TGTGCCAGCAGCACCTTTAGGACTAGCGGGGTTGAGCAGTTCTTC. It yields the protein CASSTFRTSGVEQFF.